These 17 T cell receptor beta chains were all obtained from the same sample, sequenced in a study of T-cell memory formation after mild COVID-19. TCRdb reprocessed the 5' RACE reads with MiXCR, giving one entry per CDR3 protein. The table lists roughly 370,000 distinct CDR3 sequences, about 15% of them singletons. Specimen: PBMCs or a T cell subset sorted from them (not recorded which). These TCRs come from a young man who had mild COVID-19 (a few samples of this study predate the infection). Cell type and time point are not known.

The chain joins TRBV10-3 to TRBJ1-2; D is undetermined. Trimming shortened V by 3 bases and J by 4 bases, and 12 bases separated the two germline ends. CDR3 length: 14 residues. Germline loops: CDR1 ENHRY, CDR2 SYGVKD. CDR3 region: CAISDAGILYGYTF. The CDR3 DNA is TGTGCCATCAGTGATGCCGGGATCCTCTATGGCTACACCTTC.

In its sample, this clonotype was seen a few times. J is TRBJ2-3 and V is TRBV5-1; TRBD1 aligns across 10 bases. The ends lost 0 bases at V and 4 bases at J; junction bases unmatched: 2. Germline V gene sequence: CDR1 SGHRS, CDR2 YFSETQ. There are 15 residues in the CDR3. CDR3 loop: CASSLVGTGADTQYF. CDR3 nucleotide sequence: TGCGCCAGCAGCTTGGTAGGGACAGGGGCAGATACGCAGTATTTT.

Only a few counts were recorded for this clonotype. The rearrangement uses TRBV12-3 or TRBV12-4 and TRBJ2-5; 9 positions agree with TRBD2. This CDR3 region has 16 residues. J was trimmed by 1 base and V by 3 bases; bases with no gene match: 6. In DNA form, the CDR3 reads TGTGCCAGCAGTTTTAAGCGGGGGGTTTCCCAAGAGACCCAGTACTTC. Translating it yields CASSFKRGVSQETQYF.

This clonotype has a count of ten or more. This sequence joins TRBV7-3 and TRBJ2-3, with no clear D. Germline V gives CDR1 SGHTA, CDR2 FQGTGA. V gave up 0 bases and J gave up 5 bases, with 6 bases separating them. CDR3 length: 13 amino acids. The CDR3 nucleotides read TGTGCCAGCAGCTTAACGTTTGAAGATACGCAGTATTTT. Translation: CASSLTFEDTQYF.

This sequence joins TRBV20-1 and TRBJ2-7; 11 nucleotides match TRBD1. CDR1 and CDR2 (germline): DFQATT, SNEGSKA (reference sequence). CDR3 length: 13 amino acids. Germline trimming cut 6 bases from V and 0 bases from J; bases unmatched to any gene: 1. The CDR3 region has the DNA TGCAGTGCCGGGACAGGGGGCTCCTACGAGCAGTACGTC. Protein sequence: CSAGTGGSYEQYV.

The CDR3 nucleotides read TGCGCCAGCAGCACCGGGACTACCGTTGAAGCTTTCTTT. It specifies CASSTGTTVEAFF. This chain links TRBV5-1 with TRBJ1-1; D may be TRBD1 (5 bases). CDR3 length: 13 amino acids. V lost 4 bases, J lost 7 bases, and 14 bases lay in between. Germline V CDR1 and CDR2: SGHRS, YFSETQ.

The rearrangement links TRBV19 to TRBJ2-3; 12 bases map to TRBD2. CDR1 and CDR2 (germline): LNHDA, SQIVND (reference sequence). The CDR3 sequence is 15 residues long. V was clipped by 7 bases and J by 11 bases; unmatched bases: 13. CDR3 bases: TGTGCCAGTACCGGACTAGCGGGGTCCCGGGGTATGCAGTATTTT. Residues: CASTGLAGSRGMQYF.

The chain couples TRBV24-1 to TRBJ2-5; D might be TRBD2 (6 bases). Between the trimmed V and J ends, which lost 5 bases and 7 bases, there was a span of 10 bases. Germline V CDR1 and CDR2: KGHDR, SFDVKD. The CDR3 runs 12 residues. In nucleotides, the CDR3 is TGTGCCACCAGTGCTCCGGAGGGGACCCAGTACTTC. Amino acid sequence: CATSAPEGTQYF.

The chain recombines TRBV5-1 with TRBJ2-3, with D unresolved. Germline V lookup: CDR1 SGHRS, CDR2 YFSETQ. The germline V and J ends were trimmed by 4 bases and 2 bases, with 23 bases remaining between them. The CDR3 sequence is 18 residues long. The CDR3 region has the DNA TGCGCCAGCAGCCTGGGGATGGCCTCAGTCGGATACACAGATACGCAGTATTTT. Amino acid sequence: CASSLGMASVGYTDTQYF.

The V and J genes are TRBV4-1 and TRBJ2-7; D is ambiguous. This CDR3 region has 15 residues. The V gene's germline CDR1 is MGHRA and CDR2 YSYEKL. V was clipped by 0 bases and J by 2 bases, with 11 bases between them. The CDR3 DNA follows: TGCGCCAGCAGCCAAGAAGGTCGGCCGGCCTACGAGCAGTACTTC. Residues: CASSQEGRPAYEQYF.

The CDR3 nucleotides are TGTGCCAGCAGCCCAAGGGGGGGCGGCTACACCTTC. It codes for CASSPRGGGYTF. The gene calls are TRBV9 and TRBJ1-2; D is perhaps TRBD1 (6 bases). V was pared by 4 bases and J by 8 bases, with 12 bases between. The CDR3 is 12 amino acids. Germline CDR1 SGDLS, CDR2 YYNGEE.

This rearrangement joins TRBV7-9 to TRBJ1-2; maybe TRBD1 (6 bases). The length of the CDR3 is 13 residues. V was pared by 1 base and J by 6 bases, with 9 bases between. CDR1 and CDR2 from the germline V gene are SEHNR and FQNEAQ (reference sequence). CDR3 coding DNA: TGTGCCAGCAGCTTAGGCAGGGACAATGGCTACACCTTC. Protein product: CASSLGRDNGYTF.

The V and J genes are TRBV4-3 and TRBJ2-1; 11 nucleotides line up with TRBD1. This CDR3 region has 21 residues. Per germline, CDR1 LGHNA and CDR2 YSLEER. J gave up 0 bases and V 0 bases, and 13 bases lay outside the gene matches. CDR3 loop: CASSQDAQDRGRIASYNEQFF. In DNA form, the CDR3 reads TGCGCCAGCAGCCAAGATGCCCAGGACAGGGGGCGCATAGCCTCCTACAATGAGCAGTTCTTC.

This clonotype was observed a handful of times. CDR3 sequence (DNA): TGTGCCTGGAGCGTACTCTCCGTCTTCGCTAACTATGGCTACACCTTC. As protein: CAWSVLSVFANYGYTF. This rearrangement joins TRBV30 to TRBJ1-2; D is undetermined. CDR1 and CDR2 (germline): GTSNPN, SVGIG (reference sequence). Trimming cost V 3 bases and J 0 bases, with 17 bases left between them. There are 16 residues in the CDR3.

This clonotype has more than one count but fewer than ten. This sequence joins TRBV28 and TRBJ2-3, with TRBD2 matching 9 bases. The CDR3 consists of 16 residues. Trimming cost V 6 bases and J 4 bases; bases outside gene matches: 11. From germline, CDR1 is MDHEN and CDR2 SYDVKM. CDR3 sequence (DNA): TGTGCCAGCAGAGCCGATTCTAGCGGGGTGGCAGATACGCAGTATTTT. It is translated as CASRADSSGVADTQYF.

This clonotype has just a few counts. The J gene is TRBJ2-1, the V gene TRBV7-2, with D perhaps matching TRBD2 (6 bases). The germline V gene encodes CDR1 SGHTA and CDR2 FQGNSA. This CDR3 has 14 amino acids. The V gene lost 4 bases and the J gene lost 10 bases, with 17 bases spanning the gap. Here the CDR3 DNA reads TGTGCCAGCAGCTCCGGGAGCCGGGGGTGGGAGCAGTTCTTC. It encodes CASSSGSRGWEQFF.

This clonotype was counted only a few times. The chain carries TRBV18 and TRBJ1-1, with D hard to call. The CDR3 extends over 13 amino acids. Germline V gives CDR1 KGHSH, CDR2 LQKENI. V shed 1 base and J shed 5 bases, with 8 bases lying between them. The CDR3 protein is CASSPRFGTEAFF. In nucleotides, the CDR3 is TGTGCCAGCTCACCACGCTTCGGAACTGAAGCTTTCTTT.